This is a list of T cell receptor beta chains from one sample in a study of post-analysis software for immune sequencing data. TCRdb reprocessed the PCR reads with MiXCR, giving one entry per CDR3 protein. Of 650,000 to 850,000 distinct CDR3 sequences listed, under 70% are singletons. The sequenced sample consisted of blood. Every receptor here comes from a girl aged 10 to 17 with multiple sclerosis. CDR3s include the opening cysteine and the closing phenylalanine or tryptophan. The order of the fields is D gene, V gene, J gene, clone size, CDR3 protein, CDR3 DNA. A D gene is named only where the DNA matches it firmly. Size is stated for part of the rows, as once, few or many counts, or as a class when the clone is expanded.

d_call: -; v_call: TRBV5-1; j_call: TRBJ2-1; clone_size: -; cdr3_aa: CASSLDPPGLPGTYNEQFF; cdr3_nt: TGCGCCAGCAGCTTGGATCCGCCGGGACTCCCCGGGACCTACAATGAGCAGTTCTTC
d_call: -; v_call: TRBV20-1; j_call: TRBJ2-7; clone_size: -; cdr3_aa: CSAPSDRSSYEQYF; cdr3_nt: TGCAGTGCACCCTCTGACAGGAGCTCCTACGAGCAGTACTTC
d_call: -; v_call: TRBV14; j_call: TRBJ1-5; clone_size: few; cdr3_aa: CASSQEDGQPQHF; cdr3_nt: TGTGCCAGCAGCCAAGAAGACGGGCAGCCCCAGCATTTT
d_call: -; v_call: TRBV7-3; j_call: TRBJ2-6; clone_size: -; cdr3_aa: CASSPVLSGANVLTF; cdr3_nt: TGTGCCAGCAGCCCGGTCCTCTCTGGGGCCAACGTCCTGACTTTC
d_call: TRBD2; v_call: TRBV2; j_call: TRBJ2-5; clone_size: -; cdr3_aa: CASSETSGIQETQYF; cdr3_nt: TGTGCCAGCAGTGAGACTAGCGGTATCCAAGAGACCCAGTACTTC
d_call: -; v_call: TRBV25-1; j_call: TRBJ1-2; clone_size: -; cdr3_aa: CASSRDTTNYGYTF; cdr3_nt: TGTGCCAGCAGCCGGGACACTACTAACTATGGCTACACCTTC
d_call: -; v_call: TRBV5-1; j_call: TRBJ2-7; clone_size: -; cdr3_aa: CASSAGAVQVNEQYF; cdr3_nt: TGCGCCAGCAGCGCCGGTGCAGTTCAAGTTAACGAGCAGTACTTC
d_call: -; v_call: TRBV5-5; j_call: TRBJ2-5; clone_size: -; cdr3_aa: CASSLPALGETQYF; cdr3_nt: TGTGCCAGCAGCTTGCCAGCGCTGGGGGAGACCCAGTACTTC
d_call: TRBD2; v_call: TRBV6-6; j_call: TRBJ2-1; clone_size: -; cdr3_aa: CASSPGTSIEQFF; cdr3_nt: TGTGCCAGCAGCCCCGGGACTAGTATTGAGCAGTTCTTC
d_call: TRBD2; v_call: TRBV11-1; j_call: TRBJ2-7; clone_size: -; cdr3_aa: CASSPRAGGTYEQYF; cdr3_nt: TGTGCCAGCAGCCCTCGGGCGGGAGGGACCTACGAGCAGTACTTC
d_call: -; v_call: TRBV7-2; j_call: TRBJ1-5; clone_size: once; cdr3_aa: CASSLDQSNQPQHF; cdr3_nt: TGTGCCAGCAGCTTAGATCAGAGCAATCAGCCCCAGCATTTT
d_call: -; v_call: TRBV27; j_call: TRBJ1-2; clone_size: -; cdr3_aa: CASSFGAGHGYTF; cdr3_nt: TGTGCCAGCAGTTTTGGCGCAGGCCATGGCTACACCTTC
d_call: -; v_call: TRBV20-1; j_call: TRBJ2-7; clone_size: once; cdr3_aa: CSASPRGYSYEQYF; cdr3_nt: TGCAGTGCTAGCCCCAGGGGTTACTCCTACGAGCAGTACTTC
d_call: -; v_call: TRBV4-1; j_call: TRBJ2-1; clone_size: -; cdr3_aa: CASSQDSKWEAASSYNEQFF; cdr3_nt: TGCGCCAGCAGCCAAGATAGTAAGTGGGAAGCGGCAAGCTCCTACAATGAGCAGTTCTTC
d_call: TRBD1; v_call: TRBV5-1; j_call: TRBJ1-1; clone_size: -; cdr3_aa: CASSPGTGEEAFF; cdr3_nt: TGCGCCAGCAGCCCAGGGACAGGGGAAGAAGCTTTCTTT
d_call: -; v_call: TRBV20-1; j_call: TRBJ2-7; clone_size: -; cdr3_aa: CSAREGAGSPYEQYF; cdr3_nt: TGCAGTGCTAGAGAAGGAGCAGGGAGTCCCTACGAGCAGTACTTC
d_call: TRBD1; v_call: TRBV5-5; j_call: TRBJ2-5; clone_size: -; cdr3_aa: CASSLIRQGVETQYF; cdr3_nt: TGTGCCAGCAGCTTGATACGACAGGGGGTAGAGACCCAGTACTTC
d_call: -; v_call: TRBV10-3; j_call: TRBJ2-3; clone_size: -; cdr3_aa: CAISDNSDTQYF; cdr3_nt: TGTGCCATCAGTGACAATTCAGATACGCAGTATTTT
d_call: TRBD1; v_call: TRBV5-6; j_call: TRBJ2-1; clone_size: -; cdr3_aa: CASSFRGPIHNEQFF; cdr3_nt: TGTGCCAGCAGCTTCAGGGGGCCGATTCACAATGAGCAGTTCTTC
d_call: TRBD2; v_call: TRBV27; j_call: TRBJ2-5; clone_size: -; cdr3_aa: CASSLSGTSGRVTQYF; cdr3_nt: TGTGCCAGCAGTTTATCCGGGACTAGCGGGAGGGTAACCCAGTACTTC
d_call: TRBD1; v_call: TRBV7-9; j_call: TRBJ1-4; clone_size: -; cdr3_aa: CASSQTGLREKLFF; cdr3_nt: TGTGCCAGCAGCCAGACAGGGTTGCGGGAAAAACTGTTTTTT
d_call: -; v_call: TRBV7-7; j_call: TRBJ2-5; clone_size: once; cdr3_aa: CASSFSSERAQYF; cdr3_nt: TGTGCTAGCAGCTTTTCCTCGGAAAGAGCCCAGTACTTC
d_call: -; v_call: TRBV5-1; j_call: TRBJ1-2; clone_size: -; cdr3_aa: CASSLGHQNYGYTF; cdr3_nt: TGCGCCAGCAGCTTGGGACATCAGAACTATGGCTACACCTTC
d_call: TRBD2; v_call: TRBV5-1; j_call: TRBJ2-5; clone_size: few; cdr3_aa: CASSTPRGAQETQYF; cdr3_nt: TGCGCCAGCAGCACCCCGCGGGGGGCCCAAGAGACCCAGTACTTC
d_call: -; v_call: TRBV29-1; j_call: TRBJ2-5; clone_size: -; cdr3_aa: CGWLAGNTETQYF; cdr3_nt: TGCGGTTGGCTCGCCGGAAATACGGAGACCCAGTACTTC
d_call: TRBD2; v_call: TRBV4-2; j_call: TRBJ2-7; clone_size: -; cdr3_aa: CASSQDHTSGGSYEQYF; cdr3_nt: TGTGCCAGCAGCCAGGACCATACTAGCGGGGGATCCTACGAGCAGTACTTC
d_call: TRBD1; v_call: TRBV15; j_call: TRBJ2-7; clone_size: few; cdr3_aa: CATSRLSGQGHEQYF; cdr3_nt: TGTGCCACCAGCAGACTCTCCGGACAGGGCCACGAGCAGTACTTC
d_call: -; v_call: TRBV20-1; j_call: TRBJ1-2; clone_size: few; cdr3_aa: CSARASSGKGGYTF; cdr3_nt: TGCAGTGCTAGAGCCTCGTCGGGTAAAGGTGGCTACACCTTC
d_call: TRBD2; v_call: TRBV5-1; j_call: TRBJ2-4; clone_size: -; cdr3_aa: CASSPYGEGSIQYF; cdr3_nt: TGCGCCAGCAGCCCCTACGGGGAGGGTAGCATTCAGTACTTC
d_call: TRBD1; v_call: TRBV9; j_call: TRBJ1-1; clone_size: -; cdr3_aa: CASSVRPIGQGRTEAFF; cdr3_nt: TGTGCCAGCAGCGTGAGACCAATAGGACAGGGACGTACTGAAGCTTTCTTT
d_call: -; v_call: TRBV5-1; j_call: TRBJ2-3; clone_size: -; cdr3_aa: CASSLQIGSTDTQYF; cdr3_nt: TGCGCCAGCAGCTTGCAAATCGGCAGCACAGATACGCAGTATTTT
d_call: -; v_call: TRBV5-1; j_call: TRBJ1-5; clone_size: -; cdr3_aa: CASSPGDSPALSNQPQHF; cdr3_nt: TGCGCCAGCAGCCCCGGTGATTCACCGGCTCTTAGCAATCAGCCCCAGCATTTT
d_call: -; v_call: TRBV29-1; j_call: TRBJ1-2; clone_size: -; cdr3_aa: CSVVDDGYGYTF; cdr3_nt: TGCAGCGTTGTTGACGATGGCTATGGCTACACCTTC
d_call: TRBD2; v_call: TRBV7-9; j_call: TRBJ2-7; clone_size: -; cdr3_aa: CASSSTSGRAVEQYF; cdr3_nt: TGTGCCAGCAGCTCGACTAGCGGGAGGGCTGTCGAGCAGTACTTC
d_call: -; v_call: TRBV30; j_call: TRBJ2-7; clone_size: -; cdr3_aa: CAWSVLGRAHEQYF; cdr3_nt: TGTGCCTGGAGTGTACTCGGCAGGGCCCACGAGCAGTACTTC
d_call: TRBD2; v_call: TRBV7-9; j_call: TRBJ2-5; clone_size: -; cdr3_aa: CASSFMASGKVSEETQYF; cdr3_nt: TGTGCCAGCAGCTTTATGGCTAGCGGGAAGGTTTCGGAAGAGACCCAGTACTTC
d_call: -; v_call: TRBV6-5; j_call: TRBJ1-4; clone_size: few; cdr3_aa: CASSYGGTNEKLFF; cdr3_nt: TGTGCCAGCAGTTACGGGGGGACTAATGAAAAACTGTTTTTT
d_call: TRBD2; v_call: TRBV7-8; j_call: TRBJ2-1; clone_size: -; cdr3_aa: CASSPNRLAGGPNEQFF; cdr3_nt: TGTGCCAGCAGCCCCAACCGGCTAGCGGGAGGGCCCAATGAGCAGTTCTTC
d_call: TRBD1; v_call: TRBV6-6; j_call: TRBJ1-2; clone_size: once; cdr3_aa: CASSYSRTGTNYGYTF; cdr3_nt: TGTGCCAGCAGTTACTCACGGACAGGGACCAACTATGGCTACACCTTC
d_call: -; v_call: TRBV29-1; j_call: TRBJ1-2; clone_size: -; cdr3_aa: CSVGQVGNYGYTF; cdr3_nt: TGCAGCGTTGGCCAGGTCGGCAACTATGGCTACACCTTC
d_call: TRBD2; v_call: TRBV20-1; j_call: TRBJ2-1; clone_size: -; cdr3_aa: CSAQRLAGSYNEQFF; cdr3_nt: TGCAGTGCTCAGCGTCTAGCGGGATCCTACAATGAGCAGTTCTTC